The subject of this entry is one T cell receptor (beta chain). The observed sequence ends 3 residues before the CDR3 terminus, with the missing tail filled in from the germline J gene. Cervical HPV DNA detected by MY09/MY11 PCR, typed by dot-blot. This entry belongs to a study of T cells in women clearing cervical HPV infection. On the study more broadly: For cases, blood was sampled a median approximately 150 days after lesion detection, interquartile range roughly 90 to 210 days. Only a few women had HLA typing results available.

Some clones are missing from TCRdb's copy, which holds only in-frame ones; the method was immunoSEQ multiplex PCR. Its clone listing holds 45,000 to 55,000 clones. J gave up 2 bases and V 2 bases, and 10 bases lay outside the gene matches. Per germline, CDR1 MDHEN and CDR2 SYDVKM. The CDR3 totals 19 residues. The chain has TRBV28 and TRBJ2-3, with 13 bases fitting TRBD2. The receptor was derived from a woman between 18 and 75 years old with a cervical HPV16 infection that either progressed to CIN3+ or cleared (not recorded which). The sequencing input was blood buffy coat. Incomplete CDR3 DNA: TGTGCCAGCAGTTTAGTCTTTCGAACTAGCGGGAGGGTCACAGATACG. It yields the protein CASSLVFRTSGRVTDT. The whole CDR3 is CASSLVFRTSGRVTDTQYF.